One and the same sample provided the 21 T cell receptor beta chains below, sequenced in a study of T-cell memory formation after mild COVID-19. TCRdb fed the 5' RACE reads into MiXCR, producing one record per CDR3 protein. Of about 430,000 distinct CDR3 sequences detected, roughly a quarter appear once; the ten largest clones hold around 8.8%. The specimen was PBMCs or a T cell subset sorted from them (not recorded which). Every receptor here comes from an adult woman who had mild COVID-19 (a few samples of this study predate the infection). Cell type and time point are not known.

The genes are TRBV2 and TRBJ2-1; 8 bases match TRBD2. The CDR3 extends over 14 amino acids. CDR1 SNHLY and CDR2 FYNNEI come from the germline V gene. V was pared by 3 bases and J by 7 bases, with 5 bases of the junction left unmatched. CDR3 amino acids: CASSEPAGENEQFF. In nucleotides, the CDR3 is TGTGCCAGCAGTGAGCCAGCGGGAGAGAATGAGCAGTTCTTC.

The chain employs TRBV29-1 and TRBJ1-5, with a tentative D call TRBD1 (5 bases). Trimming took 4 bases from V and 1 from J, leaving 11 bases between them. CDR1 and CDR2 from the germline V gene are SQVTM and ANQGSEA. This CDR3 spans 14 amino acids. CDR3 sequence (DNA): TGCAGCGTTGCGGGGACCCAAAGCAATCAGCCCCAGCATTTT. Translated, it gives CSVAGTQSNQPQHF.

This chain joins TRBV19 and TRBJ2-7; D call uncertain. Trimming took 5 bases from V and 1 from J, leaving 12 bases between them. The CDR3 sequence is 14 residues long. Germline V gene data show CDR1 as LNHDA and CDR2 as SQIVND (reference sequence). The CDR3 reads CASSLTPRSYEQYF. The CDR3 DNA reads as TGTGCCAGTAGTTTAACCCCGCGATCCTACGAGCAGTACTTC.

This clonotype was observed a handful of times. The gene calls are TRBV6-6 and TRBJ2-2, with 10 bases that match TRBD2. The CDR3 has 15 amino acids. V trimming: 8 bases; J trimming: 3 bases; junction bases outside the gene matches: 6. Germline CDR1 and CDR2: MNHNY and SVGAGI (reference sequence). The CDR3: CASLSGTSDTGELFF. The CDR3 DNA follows: TGTGCCAGCCTTTCCGGGACTAGCGACACCGGGGAGCTGTTTTTT.

The gene calls are TRBV19 and TRBJ2-5; possibly TRBD2 for D (5 bases). Trimming took off 6 bases at V and 0 bases at J, with 8 bases between the two ends. Germline CDR1 and CDR2: LNHDA and SQIVND (reference sequence). The CDR3 consists of 13 residues. The CDR3 sequence is CASSELDQETQYF. The CDR3 DNA is TGTGCCAGTAGCGAACTAGACCAAGAGACCCAGTACTTC.

The chain carries TRBV7-8 and TRBJ2-1; D could derive from TRBD1 or TRBD2 (6 bases each). Trimming stripped 7 bases from V and 1 base from J, with 11 bases between. CDR3 length equals 14 residues. Germline-derived CDR1 and CDR2 are SGHVS and FQNEAQ. The CDR3 nucleotides read TGTGCCAGCACCAAAGGGGGGTCCTACAATGAGCAGTTCTTC. Its translation: CASTKGGSYNEQFF. Together with reference TRBV7-8 and TRBJ2-1, the CDR3 gives the full variable domain: GAGVSQSPRYKVAKRGQDVALRCDPISGHVSLFWYQQALGQGPEFLTYFQNEAQLDKSGLPSDRFFAERPEGSVSTLKIQRTQQEDSAVYLCASTKGGSYNEQFFGPGTRLTVL.

The chain recombines TRBV4-3 with TRBJ2-7; no clear D. The V gene lost 3 bases and the J gene lost 6 bases, with 24 bases spanning the gap. Germline V CDR1 and CDR2: LGHNA, YSLEER. The CDR3 is 17 amino acids. The CDR3 DNA reads TGCGCCAGCAGCCAGTACCTCAACCCGTCTATTCCGGGCGAGCAGTACTTC. Translation: CASSQYLNPSIPGEQYF.

This clonotype was counted only a few times. The chain joins TRBV7-3 to TRBJ2-1; no definite D call. CDR3 length: 14 residues. The germline V gene encodes CDR1 SGHTA and CDR2 FQGTGA. V lost 3 bases and J 7 bases, leaving 13 bases between the germline ends. The CDR3 is CASSLPGPRNEQFF. The CDR3 DNA reads as TGTGCCAGCAGCTTGCCCGGGCCACGGAATGAGCAGTTCTTC.

V gene TRBV5-6 combines with J gene TRBJ2-7, with 9 bases matching TRBD1. The CDR3 spans 15 residues. The V gene's germline CDR1 is SGHDT and CDR2 YYEEEE. J lost 4 bases, V lost 4 bases, and 9 bases had no gene match. The CDR3 DNA reads TGTGCCAGCAGCACGGAGCGGACAGGGGATTACGAGCAGTACTTC. It encodes CASSTERTGDYEQYF.

The chain recombines TRBV24-1 with TRBJ2-5; D unclear. The germline V gene encodes CDR1 KGHDR and CDR2 SFDVKD. Deletions cut 5 bases from V and 4 bases from J, with 10 bases between. The CDR3 extends over 13 amino acids. CDR3 sequence (DNA): TGTGCCACCAGTGCTGGGCGGTCAGAGACCCAGTACTTC. The encoded protein is CATSAGRSETQYF.

The chain has TRBV6-4 and TRBJ2-1; D may correspond to TRBD1 or TRBD2 (6 bases each). Trimming took off 6 bases at V and 5 bases at J, with 17 bases between the two ends. CDR1 is MRHNA and CDR2 is SNTAGT in the germline V gene. The CDR3 runs to 15 residues. The CDR3 loop is CASRQWGDNDNEQFF. The CDR3 coding sequence is TGTGCCAGCAGGCAATGGGGGGACAACGACAATGAGCAGTTCTTC.

This clonotype was found a few times. The chain uses TRBV12-3 or TRBV12-4 and TRBJ2-3, with D perhaps being TRBD1 or TRBD2 (5 bases each). The germline V and J ends were trimmed by 5 bases and 5 bases, with 14 bases remaining between them. CDR3 length: 14 residues. Here the CDR3 reads CASSAWDGGDTQYF. Here the CDR3 DNA reads TGTGCCAGCAGTGCCTGGGACGGAGGAGATACGCAGTATTTT.

The chain recombines TRBV9 with TRBJ2-3; D not certain. Germline loops: CDR1 SGDLS, CDR2 YYNGEE. The V end was cut by 0 bases, the J end by 6 bases, with 8 bases between. This CDR3 has 13 residues. CDR3 in amino acids: CASSVEVADTQYF. Written as DNA, the CDR3 is TGTGCCAGCAGCGTAGAGGTCGCCGATACGCAGTATTTT.

The chain is built from TRBV2 and TRBJ1-5; the D is unclear. Germline V gene data show CDR1 as SNHLY and CDR2 as FYNNEI. V was pared by 7 bases and J by 6 bases, with 10 bases between. The length of the CDR3 is 12 residues. The CDR3 bases are TGTGCCAGCAATGGTGGACGTCAGCCCCAGCATTTT. This encodes CASNGGRQPQHF.

This chain uses TRBV3-1 with TRBJ1-5; 8 nucleotides agree with TRBD1. V shed 1 base, J shed 13 bases, and the junction held 3 bases outside the gene matches. Looked up from germline, CDR1 is LGHDT and CDR2 is YNNKEL (reference sequence). The CDR3 has 12 amino acids. CDR3 DNA sequence: TGTGCCAGCAGCCAAGGACGGACAGGGCAGCATTTT. Its protein is CASSQGRTGQHF.

This chain joins TRBV20-1 and TRBJ2-5; 7 bases map to TRBD2. The trim removed 2 bases at V and 7 bases at J, leaving 13 bases unmatched. CDR3 length equals 15 residues. Germline-derived CDR1 and CDR2 are DFQATT and SNEGSKA (reference sequence). DNA of the CDR3: TGCAGTGCTAGATATACCTGGGGGGGGTTCCCGACCCAGTACTTC. It codes for CSARYTWGGFPTQYF.

This clonotype was found a few times. The V gene is TRBV7-3, the J gene TRBJ2-5; the D is unclear. CDR3 size: 13 residues. CDR1 is SGHTA and CDR2 is FQGTGA in the germline V gene. V was shortened by 5 bases and J by 7 bases, with 14 bases between the two germline ends. The DNA for the CDR3 is TGTGCCAGCAGCGAGCCCCCCCCGGGGACCCAGTACTTC. It codes for CASSEPPPGTQYF.

This clonotype was counted only a few times. This chain uses TRBV11-3 with TRBJ2-3; no reliable D call. Germline V gives CDR1 SGHNT, CDR2 YENEEA. CDR3 length: 14 amino acids. V was clipped by 0 bases and J by 2 bases, with 6 bases between them. The CDR3 sequence is CASSLDGNTDTQYF. In DNA form, the CDR3 reads TGTGCCAGCAGCTTAGATGGAAACACAGATACGCAGTATTTT.

DNA for the CDR3: TGTGCCAGCAGTTACTCGTCCTCCAGGGTCAATCAGCCCCAGCATTTT. Its translation: CASSYSSSRVNQPQHF. The V gene is TRBV6-6, the J gene TRBJ1-5, with D tentatively TRBD1 (5 bases). V was clipped by 0 bases and J by 3 bases, with 12 bases between them. Germline CDR1 is MNHNY and CDR2 is SVGAGI (reference sequence). The CDR3 spans 16 residues.

This clonotype was observed a handful of times. The chain couples TRBV12-3 or TRBV12-4 to TRBJ1-2, with 7 bases lining up with TRBD1. The trim removed 6 bases at V and 5 bases at J, leaving 9 bases unmatched. The CDR3 runs to 14 residues. The CDR3, as DNA: TGTGCCAGCAGCCCCTGGGACAGAGGGTATGGCTACACCTTC. Its translation is CASSPWDRGYGYTF.

There are a few counts of this clonotype. The V and J genes are TRBV25-1 and TRBJ1-4; TRBD1 aligns across 10 bases. Germline values: CDR1 MGHDK, CDR2 SYGVNS. The V segment lost 4 bases and the J segment 8 bases; nucleotides outside the gene matches: 4. This CDR3 region has 14 residues. The CDR3 here is CASSGTGGEEKLFF. The CDR3 nucleotides are TGTGCCAGCAGTGGGACAGGGGGAGAGGAAAAACTGTTTTTT.